The sequence of this T cell receptor (beta chain) was determined in a study of T-cell reconstitution after alpha-beta-depleted transplantation in children. Germline CDR1 is DFQATT and CDR2 is SNEGSKA (reference sequence). The CDR3 is made up of 12 amino acids. Unique molecular identifiers featured in how the TCRbeta library was prepared. TCRdb redid the calling of the PCR reads with MiXCR, one entry per CDR3 protein. The profile shows about 540,000 distinct CDR3 sequences, approximately 20% of them singletons. Sequenced here: PBMCs from the stem cell graft donor, sampled from the stem cell graft. The sequence came from a human donor who donated a stem cell graft to a child with acute lymphoblastic leukemia. The chain carries TRBV20-1 and TRBJ2-5; D possibly corresponds to TRBD1 (7 bases). This CDR3 is CSLGGQRETQYF. Here the CDR3 DNA reads TGCAGCTTGGGGGGACAGAGAGAGACCCAGTACTTC.